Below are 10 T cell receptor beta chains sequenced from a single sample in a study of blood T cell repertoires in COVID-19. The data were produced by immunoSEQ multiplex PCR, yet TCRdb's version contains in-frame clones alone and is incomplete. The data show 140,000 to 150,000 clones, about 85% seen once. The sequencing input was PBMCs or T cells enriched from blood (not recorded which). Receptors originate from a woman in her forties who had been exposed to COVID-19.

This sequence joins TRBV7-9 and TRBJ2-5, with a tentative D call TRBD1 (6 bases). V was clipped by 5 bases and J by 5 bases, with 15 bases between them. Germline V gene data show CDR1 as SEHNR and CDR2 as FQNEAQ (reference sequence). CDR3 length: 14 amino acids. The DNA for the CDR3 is TGTGCCAGCAGCCAACCTGGGGGCTGGGAGACCCAGTACTTC. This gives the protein CASSQPGGWETQYF. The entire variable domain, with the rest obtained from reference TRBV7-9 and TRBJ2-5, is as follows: DTGVSQNPRHKITKRGQNVTFRCDPISEHNRLYWYRQTLGQGPEFLTYFQNEAQLEKSRLLSDRFSAERPKGSFSTLEIQRTEQGDSAMYLCASSQPGGWETQYFGPGTRLLVL.

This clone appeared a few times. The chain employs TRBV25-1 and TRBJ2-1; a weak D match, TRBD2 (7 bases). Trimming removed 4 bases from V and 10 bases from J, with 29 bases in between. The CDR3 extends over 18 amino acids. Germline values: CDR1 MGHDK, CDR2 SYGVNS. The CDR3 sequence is CASSGQFFSGDTNLEQFF. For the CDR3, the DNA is TGTGCCAGCAGTGGGCAATTCTTCAGCGGGGACACGAACTTGGAGCAGTTCTTC.

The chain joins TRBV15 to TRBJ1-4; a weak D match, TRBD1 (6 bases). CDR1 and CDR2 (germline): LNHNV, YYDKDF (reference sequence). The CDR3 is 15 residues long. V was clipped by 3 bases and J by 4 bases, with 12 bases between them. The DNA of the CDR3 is TGTGCCACCAGCAGTTCCGGGACACTTAATGAAAAACTGTTTTTT. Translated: CATSSSGTLNEKLFF.

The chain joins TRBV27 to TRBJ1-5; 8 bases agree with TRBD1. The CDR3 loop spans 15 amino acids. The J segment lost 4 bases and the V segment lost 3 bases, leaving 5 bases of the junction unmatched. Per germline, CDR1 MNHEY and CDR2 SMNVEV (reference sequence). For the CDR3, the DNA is TGTGCCAGCAGTTTTTCCGGGACAGGTAATCAGCCCCAGCATTTT. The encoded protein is CASSFSGTGNQPQHF.

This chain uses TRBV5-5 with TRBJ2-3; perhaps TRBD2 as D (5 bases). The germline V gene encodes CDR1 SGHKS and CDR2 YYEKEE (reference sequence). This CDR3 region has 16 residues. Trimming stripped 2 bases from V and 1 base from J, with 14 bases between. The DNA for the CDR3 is TGTGCCAGCAGCTTCGGGATTAGCGAGGGCACAGATACGCAGTATTTT. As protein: CASSFGISEGTDTQYF.

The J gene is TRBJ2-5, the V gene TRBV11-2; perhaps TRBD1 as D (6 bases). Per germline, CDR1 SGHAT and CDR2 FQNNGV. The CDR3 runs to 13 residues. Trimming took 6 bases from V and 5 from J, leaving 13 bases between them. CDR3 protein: CASRATGLETQYF. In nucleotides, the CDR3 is TGTGCCAGCAGGGCCACAGGGCTTGAGACCCAGTACTTC.

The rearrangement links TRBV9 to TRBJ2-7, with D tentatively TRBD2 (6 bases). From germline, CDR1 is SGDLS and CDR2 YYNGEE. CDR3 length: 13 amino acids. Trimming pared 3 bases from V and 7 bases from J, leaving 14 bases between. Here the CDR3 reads CASSGSGEVEQYF. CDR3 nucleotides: TGTGCCAGCAGCGGATCGGGGGAAGTGGAGCAGTACTTC. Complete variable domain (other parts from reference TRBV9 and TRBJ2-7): DSGVTQTPKHLITATGQRVTLRCSPRSGDLSVYWYQQSLDQGLQFLIQYYNGEERAKGNILERFSAQQFPDLHSELNLSSLELGDSALYFCASSGSGEVEQYFGPGTRLTVT.

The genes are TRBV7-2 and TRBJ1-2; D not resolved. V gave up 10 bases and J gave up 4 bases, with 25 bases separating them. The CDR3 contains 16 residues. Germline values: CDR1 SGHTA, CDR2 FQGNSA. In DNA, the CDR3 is TGTGCCACCGGATCTTCCTTATCGGGTGGCCTCTATGGCTACACCTTC. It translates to CATGSSLSGGLYGYTF.

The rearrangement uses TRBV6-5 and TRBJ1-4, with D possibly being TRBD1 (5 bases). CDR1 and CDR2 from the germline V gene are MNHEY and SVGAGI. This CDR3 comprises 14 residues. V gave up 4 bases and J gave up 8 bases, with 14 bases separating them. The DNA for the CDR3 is TGTGCCAGCAGTTTAGGGCAGGGCTGGGAAAAACTGTTTTTT. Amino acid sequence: CASSLGQGWEKLFF.

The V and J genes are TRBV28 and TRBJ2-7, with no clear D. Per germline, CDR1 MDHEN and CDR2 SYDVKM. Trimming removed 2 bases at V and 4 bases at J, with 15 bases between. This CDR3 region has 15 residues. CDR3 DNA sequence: TGTGCCAGCAGTTTAGACACGTACCAACCTTACGAGCAGTACTTC. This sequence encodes CASSLDTYQPYEQYF. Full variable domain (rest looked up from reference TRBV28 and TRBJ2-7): DVKVTQSSRYLVKRTGEKVFLECVQDMDHENMFWYRQDPGLGLRLIYFSYDVKMKEKGDIPEGYSVSREKKERFSLILESASTNQTSMYLCASSLDTYQPYEQYFGPGTRLTVT.